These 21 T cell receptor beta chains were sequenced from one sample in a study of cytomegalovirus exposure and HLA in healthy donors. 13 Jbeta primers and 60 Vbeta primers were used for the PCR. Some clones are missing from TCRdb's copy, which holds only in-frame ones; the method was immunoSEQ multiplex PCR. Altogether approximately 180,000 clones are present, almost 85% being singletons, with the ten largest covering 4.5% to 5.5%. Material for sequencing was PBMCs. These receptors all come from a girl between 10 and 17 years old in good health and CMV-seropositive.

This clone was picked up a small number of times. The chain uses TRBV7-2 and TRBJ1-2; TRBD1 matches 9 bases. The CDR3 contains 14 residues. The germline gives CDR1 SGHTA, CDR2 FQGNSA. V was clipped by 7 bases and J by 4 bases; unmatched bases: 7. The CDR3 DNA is TGTGCCAGCATCCCGGGACAGGGAGCCTATGGCTACACCTTC. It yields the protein CASIPGQGAYGYTF.

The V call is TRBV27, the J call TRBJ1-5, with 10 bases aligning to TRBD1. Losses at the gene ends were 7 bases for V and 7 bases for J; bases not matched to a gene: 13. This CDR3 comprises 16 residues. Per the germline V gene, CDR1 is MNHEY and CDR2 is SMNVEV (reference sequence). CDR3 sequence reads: CASKLAGTGVGQPQHF. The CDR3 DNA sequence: TGTGCCAGCAAGTTAGCCGGGACAGGGGTAGGGCAGCCCCAGCATTTT.

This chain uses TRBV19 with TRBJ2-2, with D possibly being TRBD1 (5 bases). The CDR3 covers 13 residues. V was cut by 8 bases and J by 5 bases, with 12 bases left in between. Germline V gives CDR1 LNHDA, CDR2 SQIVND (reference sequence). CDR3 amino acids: CASLQEPTGELFF. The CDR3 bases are TGTGCCAGTCTACAGGAGCCTACCGGGGAGCTGTTTTTT.

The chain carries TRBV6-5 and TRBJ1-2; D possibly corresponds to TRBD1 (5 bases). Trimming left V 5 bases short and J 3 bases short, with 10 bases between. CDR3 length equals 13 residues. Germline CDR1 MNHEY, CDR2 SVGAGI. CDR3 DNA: TGTGCCAGCAGTGATAAGGGGTACTATGGCTACACCTTC. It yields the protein CASSDKGYYGYTF.

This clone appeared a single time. CDR3 protein: CASSYGGDSGGNTIYF. CDR3 bases: TGTGCCAGCAGTTATGGTGGTGACTCGGGAGGAAACACCATATATTTT. This sequence joins TRBV6-5 and TRBJ1-3; D gene unclear. V was shortened by 3 bases and J by 4 bases, with 16 bases between the two germline ends. The germline gives CDR1 MNHEY, CDR2 SVGAGI. The CDR3 length is 16 residues.

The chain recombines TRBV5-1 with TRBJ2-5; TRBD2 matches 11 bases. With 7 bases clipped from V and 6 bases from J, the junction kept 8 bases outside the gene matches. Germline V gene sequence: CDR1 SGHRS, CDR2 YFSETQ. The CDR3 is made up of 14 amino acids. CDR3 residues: CASVLTSGGKTQYF. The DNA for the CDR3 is TGCGCCAGCGTGCTAACTAGCGGGGGTAAGACCCAGTACTTC. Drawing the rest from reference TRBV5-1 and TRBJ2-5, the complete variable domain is KAGVTQTPRYLIKTRGQQVTLSCSPISGHRSVSWYQQTPGQGLQFLFEYFSETQRNKGNFPGRFSGRQFSNSRSEMNVSTLELGDSALYLCASVLTSGGKTQYFGPGTRLLVL.

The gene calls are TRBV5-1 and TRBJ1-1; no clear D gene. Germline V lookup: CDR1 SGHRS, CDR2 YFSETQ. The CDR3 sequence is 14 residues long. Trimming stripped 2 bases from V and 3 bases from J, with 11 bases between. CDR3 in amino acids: CASSFGGSHTEAFF. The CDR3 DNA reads TGCGCCAGCAGCTTCGGCGGGTCTCACACTGAAGCTTTCTTT.

In nucleotides, the CDR3 is TGTGCCAGCAGTTCCCGACAGGTTATGAACACTGAAGCTTTCTTT. Translating it yields CASSSRQVMNTEAFF. The gene calls are TRBV27 and TRBJ1-1; D possibly corresponds to TRBD1 (6 bases). Trimming stripped 4 bases from V and 0 bases from J, with 12 bases between. CDR1 is MNHEY and CDR2 is SMNVEV in the germline V gene (reference sequence). This CDR3 has 15 amino acids.

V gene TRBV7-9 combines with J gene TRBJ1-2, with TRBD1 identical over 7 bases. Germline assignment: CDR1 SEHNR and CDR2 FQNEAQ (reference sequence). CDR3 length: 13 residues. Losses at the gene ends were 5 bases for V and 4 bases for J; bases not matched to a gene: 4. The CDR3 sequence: CASSPTGSYGYTF. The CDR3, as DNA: TGTGCCAGCAGCCCGACAGGGAGCTATGGCTACACCTTC.

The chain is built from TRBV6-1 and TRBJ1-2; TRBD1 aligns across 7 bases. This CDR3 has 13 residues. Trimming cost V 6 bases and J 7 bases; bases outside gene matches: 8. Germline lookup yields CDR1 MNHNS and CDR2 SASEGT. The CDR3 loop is CASRPAGQRGYTF. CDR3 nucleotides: TGTGCCAGCAGACCGGCGGGACAGCGTGGCTACACCTTC.

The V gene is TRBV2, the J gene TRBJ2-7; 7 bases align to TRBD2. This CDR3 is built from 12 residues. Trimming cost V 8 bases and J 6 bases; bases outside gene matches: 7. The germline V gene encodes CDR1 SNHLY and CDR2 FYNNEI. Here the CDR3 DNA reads TGTGCCAGCCGCCGCGGCGGGGGCGAGCAGTACTTC. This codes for CASRRGGGEQYF.

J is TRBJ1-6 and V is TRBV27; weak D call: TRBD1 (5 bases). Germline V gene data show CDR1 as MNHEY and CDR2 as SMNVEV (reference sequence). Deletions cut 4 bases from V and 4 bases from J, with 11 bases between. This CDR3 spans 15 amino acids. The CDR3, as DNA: TGTGCCAGCAGTTGGCAGGGCATATATAATTCACCCCTCCACTTT. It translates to CASSWQGIYNSPLHF.

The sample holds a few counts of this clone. The CDR3 sequence is CASSSGTATYEQYF. CDR3 nucleotide sequence: TGTGCCAGCAGCTCGGGGACAGCGACCTACGAGCAGTACTTC. The chain combines TRBV9 with TRBJ2-7; 7 nucleotides line up with TRBD1. V shed 4 bases and J 2 bases; nucleotides not matched to a gene: 6. CDR1 is SGDLS, CDR2 YYNGEE, per germline. The CDR3 runs 14 residues.

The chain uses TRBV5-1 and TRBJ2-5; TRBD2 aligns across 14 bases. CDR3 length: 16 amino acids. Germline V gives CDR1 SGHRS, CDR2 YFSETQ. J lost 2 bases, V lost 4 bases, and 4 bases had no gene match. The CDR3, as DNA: TGCGCCAGCAGCCGTAGACTAGCGGGGGGGCAAGAGACCCAGTACTTC. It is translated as CASSRRLAGGQETQYF.

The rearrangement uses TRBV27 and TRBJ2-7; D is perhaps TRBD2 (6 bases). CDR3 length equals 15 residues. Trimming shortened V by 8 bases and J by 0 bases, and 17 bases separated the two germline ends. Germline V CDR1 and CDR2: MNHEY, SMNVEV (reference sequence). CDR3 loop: CASGSGGLPSYEQYF. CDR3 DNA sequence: TGTGCCAGCGGGTCCGGGGGACTGCCCTCCTACGAGCAGTACTTC.

DNA for the CDR3: TGCGCCAGCAGCCTCATCAGGGGCCGGGGCACAGATACGCAGTATTTT. Translation gives CASSLIRGRGTDTQYF. The rearrangement joins TRBV4-1 to TRBJ2-3; tentatively, D is TRBD1 (6 bases). Trimming removed 4 bases at V and 1 base at J, with 15 bases between. The germline V gene has CDR1 MGHRA and CDR2 YSYEKL. The CDR3 is made up of 16 amino acids.

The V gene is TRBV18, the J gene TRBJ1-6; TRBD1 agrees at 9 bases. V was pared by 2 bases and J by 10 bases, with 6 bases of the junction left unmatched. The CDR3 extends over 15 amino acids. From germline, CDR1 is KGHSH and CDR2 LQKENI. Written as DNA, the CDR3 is TGTGCCAGCTCACCAGGCCGGGACAGGGAGTCACCCCTCCACTTT. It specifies CASSPGRDRESPLHF.

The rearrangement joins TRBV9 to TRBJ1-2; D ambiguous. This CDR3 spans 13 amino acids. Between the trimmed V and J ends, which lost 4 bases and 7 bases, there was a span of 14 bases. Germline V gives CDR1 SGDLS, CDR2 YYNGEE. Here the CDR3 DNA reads TGTGCCAGCAGCCAAGAGAGGGTGGGTGGCTACACCTTC. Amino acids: CASSQERVGGYTF.

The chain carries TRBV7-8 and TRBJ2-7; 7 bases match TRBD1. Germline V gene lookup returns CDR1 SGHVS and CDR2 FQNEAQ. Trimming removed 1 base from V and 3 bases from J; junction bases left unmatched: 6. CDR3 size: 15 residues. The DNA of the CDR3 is TGTGCCAGCAGCTTAGGAGTGGACAGGCTCTACGAGCAGTACTTC. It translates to CASSLGVDRLYEQYF. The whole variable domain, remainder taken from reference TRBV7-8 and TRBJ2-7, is GAGVSQSPRYKVAKRGQDVALRCDPISGHVSLFWYQQALGQGPEFLTYFQNEAQLDKSGLPSDRFFAERPEGSVSTLKIQRTQQEDSAVYLCASSLGVDRLYEQYFGPGTRLTVT.

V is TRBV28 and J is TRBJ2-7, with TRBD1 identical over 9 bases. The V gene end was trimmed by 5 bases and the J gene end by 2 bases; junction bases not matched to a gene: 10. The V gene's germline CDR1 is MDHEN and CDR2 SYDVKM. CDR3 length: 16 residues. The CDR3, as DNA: TGTGCCAGCAGTCCGGCGGACAGGGGACTTACCTACGAGCAGTACTTC. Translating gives CASSPADRGLTYEQYF.

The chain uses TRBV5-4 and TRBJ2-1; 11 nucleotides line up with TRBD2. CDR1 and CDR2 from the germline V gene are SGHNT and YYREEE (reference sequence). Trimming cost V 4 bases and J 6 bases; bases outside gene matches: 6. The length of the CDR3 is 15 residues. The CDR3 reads CASSEAGTSGNEQFF. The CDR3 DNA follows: TGTGCCAGCAGCGAAGCCGGGACTAGCGGCAATGAGCAGTTCTTC.